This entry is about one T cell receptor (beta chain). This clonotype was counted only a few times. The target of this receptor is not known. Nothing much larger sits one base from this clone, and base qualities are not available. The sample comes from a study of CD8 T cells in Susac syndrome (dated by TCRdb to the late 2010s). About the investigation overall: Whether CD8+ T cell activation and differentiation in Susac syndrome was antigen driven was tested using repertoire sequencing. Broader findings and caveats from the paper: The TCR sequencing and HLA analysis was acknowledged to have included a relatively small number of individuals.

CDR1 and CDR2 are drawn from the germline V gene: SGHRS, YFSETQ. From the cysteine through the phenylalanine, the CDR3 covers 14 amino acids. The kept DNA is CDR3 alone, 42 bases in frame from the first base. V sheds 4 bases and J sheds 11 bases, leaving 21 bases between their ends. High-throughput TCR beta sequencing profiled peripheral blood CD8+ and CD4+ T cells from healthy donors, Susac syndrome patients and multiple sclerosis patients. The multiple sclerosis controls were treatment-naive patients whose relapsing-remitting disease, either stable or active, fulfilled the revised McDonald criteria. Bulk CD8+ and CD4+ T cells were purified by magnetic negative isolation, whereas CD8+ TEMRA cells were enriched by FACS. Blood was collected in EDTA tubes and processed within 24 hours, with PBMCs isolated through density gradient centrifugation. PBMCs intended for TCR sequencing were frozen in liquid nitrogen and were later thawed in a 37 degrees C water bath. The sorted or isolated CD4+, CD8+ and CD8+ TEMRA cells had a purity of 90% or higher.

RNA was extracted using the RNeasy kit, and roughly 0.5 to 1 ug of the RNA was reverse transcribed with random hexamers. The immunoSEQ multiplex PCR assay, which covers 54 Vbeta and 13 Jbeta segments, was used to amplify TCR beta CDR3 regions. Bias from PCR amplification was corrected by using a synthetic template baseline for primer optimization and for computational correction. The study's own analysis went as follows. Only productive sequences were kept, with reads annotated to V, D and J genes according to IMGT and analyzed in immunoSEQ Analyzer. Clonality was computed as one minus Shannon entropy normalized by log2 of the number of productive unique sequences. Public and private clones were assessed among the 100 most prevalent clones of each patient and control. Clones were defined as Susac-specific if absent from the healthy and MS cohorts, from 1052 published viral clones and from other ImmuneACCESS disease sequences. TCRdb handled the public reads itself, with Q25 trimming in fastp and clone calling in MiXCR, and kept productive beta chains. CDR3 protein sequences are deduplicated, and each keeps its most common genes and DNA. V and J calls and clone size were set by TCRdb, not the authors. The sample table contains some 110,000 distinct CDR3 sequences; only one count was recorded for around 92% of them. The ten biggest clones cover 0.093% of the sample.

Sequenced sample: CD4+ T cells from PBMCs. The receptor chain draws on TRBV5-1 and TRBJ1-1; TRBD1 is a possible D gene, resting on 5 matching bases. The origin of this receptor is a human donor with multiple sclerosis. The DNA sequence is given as TGCGCCAGCAGCCCGGGGGAACCCGCGCAAGGGGCTTTCTTT. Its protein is CASSPGEPAQGAFF.